This record looks at one T cell receptor beta chain sequence and its context. Its antigen is as yet unknown. Clones were read by immunoSEQ multiplex PCR, and TCRdb kept only the in-frame ones, dropping some. The table lists approximately 50,000 clones, around nine tenths of them singletons. The data belong to a study of OX40 agonist ivuxolimab in advanced cancers. On the study more broadly: At 0.01 to 10 mg/kg, ivuxolimab was administered intravenously to patients every 2 weeks. Two patients with cutaneous melanoma and one with hepatocellular carcinoma, three in total, showed partial responses. Regarding the study as a whole: At doses 0.1 to 3.0 mg/kg, CD4+ and CD8+ clones expanded. Part of the nonresponder group also had normalized T-cell clonal expansion that was low.

With 4 bases clipped from V and 7 bases from J, the junction kept 12 bases outside the gene matches. Looked up from germline, CDR1 is SGHNT and CDR2 is YYREEE (reference sequence). This CDR3 spans 16 amino acids. This receptor was taken from an adult with an advanced solid tumor such as melanoma, head and neck, liver or kidney cancer. The chain joins TRBV5-4 to TRBJ2-2, with 8 bases aligning to TRBD1. Sample: CD4+ or CD8+ T cells sorted from blood, taken in a trial of the OX40 agonist ivuxolimab. The CDR3 sequence: CASSPNTGGNHGELFF. The CDR3 bases are TGTGCCAGCAGCCCTAACACAGGGGGAAACCACGGGGAGCTGTTTTTT.